These 4 T cell receptor beta chains were all obtained from the same sample, sequenced in a study of blood T cell repertoires in COVID-19. The method was immunoSEQ multiplex PCR; TCRdb's version includes in-frame clones alone and lacks a portion of them. The data contain some 180,000 clones, roughly four fifths of them singletons. The sample comprised peripheral blood. These receptors were collected from a woman at least 80 years old with COVID-19, enrolled during active disease.

This chain joins TRBV3-1 (or the pseudogene TRBV3-2) and TRBJ2-3, with 11 bases lining up with TRBD2. The V segment lost 1 base and the J segment 6 bases; nucleotides outside the gene matches: 9. The CDR3 sequence is 17 residues long. In germline, CDR1 is LGHDT, CDR2 YNNKEL (reference sequence). The CDR3 region is CASSQVVSGGVRDTQYF. The CDR3 bases are TGTGCCAGCAGCCAAGTCGTTAGCGGGGGGGTCAGGGATACGCAGTATTTT.

The chain combines TRBV3-1 (or the pseudogene TRBV3-2) with TRBJ2-7, with D tentatively TRBD1 (6 bases). The CDR3 is 15 residues long. Between the trimmed V and J ends, which lost 2 bases and 5 bases, there was a span of 16 bases. CDR1 is LGHDT and CDR2 is YNNKEL in the germline V gene (reference sequence). The CDR3 protein is CASSQKHTGMNEQYF. CDR3 bases: TGTGCCAGCAGCCAAAAGCACACAGGGATGAACGAGCAGTACTTC.

The rearrangement links TRBV27 to TRBJ2-2; D is possibly TRBD1 (5 bases). CDR1 and CDR2 (germline): MNHEY, SMNVEV (reference sequence). This CDR3 contains 14 residues. The V gene lost 9 bases and the J gene lost 0 bases, with 11 bases spanning the gap. CDR3 region: CASRRVTNTGELFF. DNA of the CDR3: TGTGCCAGTCGCAGGGTCACGAACACCGGGGAGCTGTTTTTT.

This clone came up once. This chain connects TRBV7-3 to TRBJ2-3; D is ambiguous. Per germline, CDR1 SGHTA and CDR2 FQGTGA. This CDR3 comprises 13 residues. Deletions cut 0 bases from V and 6 bases from J, with 7 bases between. The CDR3 DNA follows: TGTGCCAGCAGCTTAACTCGGAGTGATACGCAGTATTTT. Amino acids: CASSLTRSDTQYF.